These T cell receptor beta chains were read from a single sample in a study of blood T cells in healthy people across ages. TCRdb recomputed calls from the 5' RACE reads with MiXCR, one row per CDR3 protein. The data show 800,000 to 950,000 distinct CDR3 sequences, with roughly 29% seen just once and around 9.6% held by the top ten. The same data also contributed to another study, on T cells of mothers and their children.

The specimen was blood. All receptors derive from a woman aged 40 to 50 in good health. CDR3s include the opening cysteine and the closing phenylalanine or tryptophan. Fields, in order: J gene, D gene, clone size, V gene, CDR3 protein, CDR3 DNA. A D gene is named only where the DNA matches it firmly. Size values are once, few and many counts, or a class for expanded clones, and some rows have none.

TRBJ2-1 TRBD2 many TRBV28 CASRAPGLGYNNEQFF TGTGCCAGCAGAGCCCCGGGACTAGGATATAACAATGAGCAGTTCTTC
TRBJ2-5 NA many TRBV7-3 CASSPGVRETQYF TGTGCCAGCAGCCCGGGGGTTAGGGAGACCCAGTACTTC
TRBJ2-1 NA few TRBV5-1 CASSFEDMGWNEQFF TGCGCCAGCAGCTTTGAGGATATGGGATGGAATGAGCAGTTCTTC
TRBJ2-5 NA NA TRBV10-3 CAIRNQLEQETQYF TGTGCCATCAGAAACCAGCTAGAACAAGAGACCCAGTACTTC
TRBJ2-1 NA NA TRBV12-3/TRBV12-4 CASSLVRGSASEQFF TGTGCCAGCAGTTTAGTACGTGGTTCGGCGTCTGAGCAGTTCTTC
TRBJ1-6 NA NA TRBV2 CASSPLMGNVGSPLHF TGTGCCAGCAGCCCCTTAATGGGGAACGTGGGATCACCCCTCCACTTT
TRBJ2-1 NA once TRBV20-1 CSARPIDRSEQFF TGCAGTGCTAGACCGATCGACAGGAGTGAGCAGTTCTTC
TRBJ2-1 TRBD2 NA TRBV11-1 CASSSTRTSFKEQFF TGTGCCAGCAGCTCCACCCGGACTAGTTTTAAGGAGCAGTTCTTC
TRBJ2-3 NA many TRBV5-1 CASSLLFSPDTQYF TGCGCCAGCAGCCTCCTTTTTAGTCCAGATACGCAGTATTTT
TRBJ2-2 NA NA TRBV19 CASSIGGTDTGELFF TGTGCCAGTAGTATCGGCGGGACAGACACCGGGGAGCTGTTTTTT
TRBJ2-5 NA many TRBV12-3/TRBV12-4 CASSTPQETQYF TGTGCCAGCAGCACGCCCCAAGAGACCCAGTACTTC
TRBJ2-7 NA many TRBV5-1 CASSYGTGTYEQYF TGCGCCAGCAGCTATGGGACCGGGACCTACGAGCAGTACTTC
TRBJ1-1 NA NA TRBV12-3/TRBV12-4 CASSLGARRGTEAFF TGTGCCAGCAGTTTGGGGGCGCGGCGGGGCACTGAAGCTTTCTTT
TRBJ2-5 TRBD1 many TRBV5-1 CASSLDRGLQETQYF TGTGCCAGCAGCCTCGACAGGGGGTTACAAGAGACCCAGTACTTC
TRBJ2-7 NA many TRBV14 CASSQVVDFYEQYF TGTGCCAGCAGCCAAGTAGTGGATTTCTACGAGCAGTACTTC
TRBJ2-5 TRBD1 NA TRBV28 CASSSGQVTLSSPQYF TGTGCCAGCAGTTCTGGACAGGTCACTCTTTCTTCACCCCAGTACTTC
TRBJ1-2 NA NA TRBV28 CASSFETDRSYTF TGTGCCAGCAGTTTTGAAACAGACCGGAGCTACACCTTC
TRBJ1-5 TRBD1 many TRBV5-1 CASSLAGGNNQPQHF TGCGCCAGCAGCTTGGCAGGGGGGAACAATCAGCCCCAGCATTTT
TRBJ2-3 NA few TRBV20-1 CSARGFGAPDTQYF TGCAGTGCTAGGGGCTTTGGAGCCCCAGATACGCAGTATTTT
TRBJ2-4 NA NA TRBV3-1 CASSQAHSRAKNIQYF TGTGCCAGCAGCCAAGCACACAGTCGAGCCAAAAACATTCAGTACTTC
TRBJ1-2 NA NA TRBV27 CASSLSGVGYGYTF TGTGCCAGCAGTTTATCGGGGGTAGGCTATGGCTACACCTTC
TRBJ2-3 NA NA TRBV2 CATEGKSVTDTQYF TGTGCCACCGAGGGGAAATCCGTAACAGATACGCAGTATTTT
TRBJ2-7 NA NA TRBV27 CASSLSTPVSYEQYF TGTGCCAGCAGTTTATCTACACCAGTTTCCTACGAGCAGTACTTC
TRBJ2-7 TRBD2 few TRBV14 CASSQWRGGNYEQYF TGTGCCAGCAGCCAATGGCGGGGGGGAAACTACGAGCAGTACTTC
TRBJ2-7 NA few TRBV11-3 CASSLNGYREYEQYF TGTGCCAGCAGCTTGAACGGCTACAGGGAATACGAGCAGTACTTC
TRBJ1-1 NA NA TRBV7-3 CASSLSGQLQTEAFF TGTGCCAGCAGCTTAAGCGGGCAACTTCAGACTGAAGCTTTCTTT
TRBJ2-1 NA many TRBV6-6 CASSNIYSYNEQFF TGTGCCAGCAGTAACATCTACTCCTACAATGAGCAGTTCTTC
TRBJ2-1 NA few TRBV20-1 CSARSLVLEEQFF TGCAGTGCTAGGTCCTTGGTGTTGGAGGAGCAGTTCTTC
TRBJ2-7 NA few TRBV7-9 CASSYPSSGQSYEQYF TGTGCCAGCAGCTATCCCTCCTCCGGACAGAGCTACGAGCAGTACTTC
TRBJ1-1 NA medium-sized TRBV13 CASSLGDGLNTEAFF TGTGCCAGCAGCTTAGGCGACGGATTGAACACTGAAGCTTTCTTT
TRBJ2-5 NA many TRBV4-3 CASSQDQQETQYF TGCGCCAGCAGCCAAGATCAGCAAGAGACCCAGTACTTC
TRBJ2-7 TRBD1 NA TRBV27 CASSFFPGQGAYEQYF TGTGCCAGCAGTTTTTTTCCGGGACAGGGAGCCTACGAGCAGTACTTC
TRBJ2-7 TRBD1 few TRBV12-3/TRBV12-4 CASSLSTGGDEQYF TGTGCCAGCAGTTTATCGACAGGGGGCGACGAGCAGTACTTC
TRBJ2-5 NA many TRBV4-2 CASSRSGGAVTQETQYF TGTGCCAGCAGCCGATCCGGAGGGGCTGTGACACAAGAGACCCAGTACTTC
TRBJ2-5 NA many TRBV5-1 CASSLETRGETQYF TGCGCCAGCAGCTTGGAAACGCGGGGAGAGACCCAGTACTTC
TRBJ2-4 NA NA TRBV9 CASSPEKNIQYF TGTGCCAGCAGCCCGGAAAAAAACATTCAGTACTTC
TRBJ1-2 NA NA TRBV6-2/TRBV6-3 CASSYVVWDGYTF TGTGCCAGCAGTTACGTCGTTTGGGATGGCTACACCTTC
TRBJ2-5 TRBD1 many TRBV20-1 CSANRQGAKETQYF TGCAGTGCTAATCGACAGGGGGCTAAAGAGACCCAGTACTTC
TRBJ2-5 TRBD2 NA TRBV28 CASSMASSGGVNEQYF TGTGCCAGTAGTATGGCCTCTAGCGGGGGGGTTAATGAGCAGTACTTC
TRBJ2-7 NA few TRBV7-2 CASSSRGSGPYEQYF TGTGCCAGCAGCTCCCGGGGTAGCGGCCCCTACGAGCAGTACTTC
TRBJ2-7 NA many TRBV11-2 CASSLESLKLEQYF TGTGCCAGCAGCTTAGAGAGCCTGAAGCTCGAGCAGTACTTC
TRBJ2-3 NA few TRBV5-5 CASSLPDGLDTQYF TGTGCCAGCAGCTTGCCCGACGGGTTGGATACGCAGTATTTT
TRBJ2-5 NA NA TRBV5-5 CASSSRELETQYF TGTGCCAGCAGCTCCAGGGAATTGGAGACCCAGTACTTC
TRBJ2-5 NA few TRBV13 CASSFRGSETQYF TGTGCCAGCAGCTTTAGGGGGTCAGAGACCCAGTACTTC
TRBJ2-7 NA many TRBV10-3 CAISESRVGRYEQYF TGTGCCATCAGTGAGTCGAGGGTAGGGAGGTACGAGCAGTACTTC